This TCR beta chain is drawn from a study of OX40 agonist ivuxolimab in advanced cancers. Study at large: Treatment received earlier with anti-PD-1, anti-PD-L1 or anti-CTLA-4 agents was allowed, and 40% had some.

The method was immunoSEQ multiplex PCR; TCRdb's version includes in-frame clones alone and lacks a portion of them. The table has fewer than 90,000 clones, around 87% seen once. The CDR3 totals 15 residues. J was trimmed by 9 bases and V by 6 bases; bases with no gene match: 13. CDR1 is SNHLY and CDR2 is FYNNEI in the germline V gene. Specimen: CD4+ or CD8+ T cells sorted from blood, collected in a trial of the OX40 agonist ivuxolimab. This TCR came from an adult with an advanced solid tumor such as melanoma, head and neck, liver or kidney cancer. The rearrangement joins TRBV2 to TRBJ1-3; 8 nucleotides match TRBD1. The DNA of the CDR3 is TGTGCCAGCAGCGCAACCGGGACAGGCGGCGGCACCATATATTTT. Its translation: CASSATGTGGGTIYF.